Shown below are 16 T cell receptor beta chains from a single sample sequenced in a study of cytomegalovirus exposure and HLA in healthy donors. The PCR used 60 Vbeta and 13 Jbeta primers. Repertoires were generated with immunoSEQ multiplex PCR, while TCRdb's copy carries only in-frame clones and drops some. The repertoire consists of hundreds of thousands of clones, with just over 75% occurring once and the leading ten covering approximately 0.6%. The sequenced material came from PBMCs. Receptors were obtained from a man aged 18 to 30 in good health and CMV-seronegative.

The V and J genes are TRBV7-8 and TRBJ2-2; TRBD1 agrees at 8 bases. The CDR3 sequence is 14 residues long. Germline CDR1 reads SGHVS; CDR2 reads FQNEAQ. V lost 5 bases to trimming and J lost 2 bases; unmatched junction nucleotides: 1. The CDR3 region has the DNA TGTGCCAGCAGCGACAGGGGAAACACCGGGGAGCTGTTTTTT. Translation gives CASSDRGNTGELFF.

The chain combines TRBV30 with TRBJ1-2; 9 bases are a match to TRBD1. Per germline, CDR1 GTSNPN and CDR2 SVGIG (reference sequence). Trimming took 2 bases from V and 3 from J; bases not matched to a gene: 7. The CDR3 runs to 15 residues. CDR3 amino acids: CAWSPWTGAHYGYTF. The CDR3 nucleotides read TGTGCCTGGAGTCCATGGACAGGGGCCCACTATGGCTACACCTTC.

The chain has TRBV2 and TRBJ1-1; D is possibly TRBD1 (5 bases). The V gene lost 6 bases and the J gene lost 0 bases, with 11 bases spanning the gap. The CDR3 runs to 14 residues. Germline-derived CDR1 and CDR2 are SNHLY and FYNNEI. CDR3 amino acids: CASRTGGVNTEAFF. In DNA, the CDR3 is TGTGCCAGCAGAACGGGAGGGGTGAACACTGAAGCTTTCTTT.

This clone appeared once. The gene calls are TRBV6-1 and TRBJ2-7; TRBD1 matches 9 bases. The V gene end was trimmed by 8 bases and the J gene end by 6 bases; junction bases not matched to a gene: 14. The V gene's germline CDR1 is MNHNS and CDR2 SASEGT. The CDR3 has 15 residues. This CDR3 is CASRTVGTGSAEQYF. CDR3 nucleotide sequence: TGTGCCAGCCGAACGGTAGGGACAGGGAGTGCCGAGCAGTACTTC.

This clone was seen only a few times. The V call is TRBV28, the J call TRBJ2-7, with unresolved D. Per the germline V gene, CDR1 is MDHEN and CDR2 is SYDVKM. This CDR3 has 11 amino acids. V was pared by 7 bases and J by 7 bases, with 11 bases between. CDR3: CASTLGREQYF. DNA of the CDR3: TGTGCCAGCACCCTGGGCCGGGAGCAGTACTTC. Full variable domain (outside the CDR3, taken from reference TRBV28 and TRBJ2-7): DVKVTQSSRYLVKRTGEKVFLECVQDMDHENMFWYRQDPGLGLRLIYFSYDVKMKEKGDIPEGYSVSREKKERFSLILESASTNQTSMYLCASTLGREQYFGPGTRLTVT.

The V call is TRBV18, the J call TRBJ1-1; TRBD1 matches at 7 bases. The germline gives CDR1 KGHSH, CDR2 LQKENI. V shed 2 bases and J 4 bases; nucleotides not matched to a gene: 7. CDR3 length: 15 amino acids. The CDR3, as DNA: TGTGCCAGCTCACCAGGGACAGCCCGGGGCACTGAAGCTTTCTTT. It is translated as CASSPGTARGTEAFF.

This sequence joins TRBV27 and TRBJ1-1, with TRBD1 as a possible D gene (5 bases). The length of the CDR3 is 14 residues. Germline V lookup: CDR1 MNHEY, CDR2 SMNVEV (reference sequence). Trimming left V 6 bases short and J 0 bases short, with 11 bases between. The CDR3 bases are TGTGCCAGCAGGGGGGGATTAATGAACACTGAAGCTTTCTTT. Residues: CASRGGLMNTEAFF.

The chain joins TRBV6-5 to TRBJ2-7, with TRBD1 as a possible D gene (5 bases). The CDR3 contains 13 residues. The V and J ends lost 5 bases and 6 bases respectively, with 14 bases between them. CDR1 and CDR2 from the germline V gene are MNHEY and SVGAGI. The DNA for the CDR3 is TGTGCCAGCAGTGCAAAAGGGGTCGGCGAGCAGTACTTC. Amino acid sequence: CASSAKGVGEQYF.

J is TRBJ1-5 and V is TRBV30, with D tentatively TRBD1 (5 bases). CDR1 is GTSNPN and CDR2 is SVGIG in the germline V gene (reference sequence). Trimming took off 5 bases at V and 2 bases at J, with 13 bases between the two ends. The CDR3 is 14 residues long. The CDR3 region has the DNA TGTGCCTGGGCCCCAGGGCTGGGCAATCAGCCCCAGCATTTT. Its protein is CAWAPGLGNQPQHF. The entire variable domain, with the rest obtained from reference TRBV30 and TRBJ1-5, is as follows: SQTIHQWPATLVQPVGSPLSLECTVEGTSNPNLYWYRQAAGRGLQLLFYSVGIGQISSEVPQNLSASRPQDRQFILSSKKLLLSDSGFYLCAWAPGLGNQPQHFGDGTRLSIL.

V is TRBV2 and J is TRBJ2-7; 13 positions agree with TRBD2. V trimming: 4 bases; J trimming: 1 base; junction bases outside the gene matches: 1. Germline V lookup: CDR1 SNHLY, CDR2 FYNNEI. The CDR3 covers 15 residues. The CDR3 DNA follows: TGTGCCAGCAGTGCGGGACTAGCGGGGTCCTACGAGCAGTACTTC. As protein: CASSAGLAGSYEQYF.

This chain links TRBV11-2 with TRBJ2-7; TRBD1 is a possible D gene (5 bases). V lost 4 bases to trimming and J lost 2 bases, with 15 bases between them. The CDR3 length is 15 residues. CDR1 is SGHAT, CDR2 FQNNGV, per germline. CDR3 sequence: CASSSPGYSAYEQYF. The CDR3 nucleotides read TGTGCCAGCAGCTCTCCAGGGTATTCAGCCTACGAGCAGTACTTC.

The chain links TRBV19 to TRBJ1-5; 11 positions agree with TRBD1. CDR3 length: 16 residues. After removal of 5 bases from V and 2 bases from J, the junction contained 5 bases not matched to a gene. Germline CDR1 LNHDA, CDR2 SQIVND (reference sequence). The CDR3: CASSAMGQGGNQPQHF. For the CDR3, the DNA is TGTGCCAGTAGTGCCATGGGACAGGGGGGCAATCAGCCCCAGCATTTT.

V usage is TRBV28 and J usage is TRBJ2-7; 12 positions agree with TRBD2. The CDR3 is 17 amino acids. Germline V lookup: CDR1 MDHEN, CDR2 SYDVKM. The trim removed 1 base at V and 4 bases at J, leaving 8 bases unmatched. CDR3 sequence reads: CASSLSKGTSGRYEQYF. In DNA, the CDR3 is TGTGCCAGCAGTTTATCGAAGGGCACTAGCGGGAGGTACGAGCAGTACTTC.

The J gene is TRBJ1-6, the V gene TRBV5-1; 8 bases match TRBD1. The CDR3 length is 15 residues. J gave up 8 bases and V 4 bases, and 8 bases lay outside the gene matches. The germline V gene encodes CDR1 SGHRS and CDR2 YFSETQ. The CDR3 protein is CASSRLLQGDSPLHF. CDR3 sequence (DNA): TGCGCCAGCAGCCGCCTTCTACAGGGGGATTCACCCCTCCACTTT.

The sample holds a few counts of this clone. The chain uses TRBV7-8 and TRBJ1-3, with 8 bases matching TRBD1. The length of the CDR3 is 15 residues. V lost 2 bases to trimming and J lost 7 bases; unmatched junction nucleotides: 7. Germline loops: CDR1 SGHVS, CDR2 FQNEAQ. This CDR3 reads CASSLLGQGGNTIYF. DNA of the CDR3: TGTGCCAGCAGCTTACTTGGACAGGGCGGGAACACCATATATTTT.

The chain couples TRBV6-5 to TRBJ2-7; D unclear. CDR3 length: 11 amino acids. Trimming removed 4 bases at V and 4 bases at J, with 5 bases between. The germline gives CDR1 MNHEY, CDR2 SVGAGI. The CDR3: CASSFQYEQYF. CDR3 nucleotides: TGTGCCAGCAGTTTCCAATACGAGCAGTACTTC.